This TCR beta chain stems from a study of CD8 T cells in Susac syndrome. A quantity of about 0.5 to 1 ug RNA underwent reverse transcription using random hexamers. TCRdb reanalysed the immunoSEQ multiplex PCR reads using MiXCR and keeps one entry per CDR3 protein. The sample lists about 160,000 distinct CDR3 sequences, roughly 95% seen once, with approximately 0.094% in the top ten. This CDR3 has 15 residues. The J segment lost 5 bases and the V segment lost 2 bases, leaving 8 bases of the junction unmatched. Germline V gene data show CDR1 as SGHRS and CDR2 as YFSETQ. Sequencing of TCR beta was performed on blood CD8+ T cells and on blood CD4+ T cells.

The specimen was CD4+ T cells from PBMCs. The TCR originated in a human donor with multiple sclerosis. The chain carries TRBV5-1 and TRBJ2-7; 9 positions agree with TRBD1. CDR3 protein: CASSFQDRGINEQYF. DNA for the CDR3: TGCGCCAGCAGCTTTCAGGACAGGGGAATCAACGAGCAGTACTTC.